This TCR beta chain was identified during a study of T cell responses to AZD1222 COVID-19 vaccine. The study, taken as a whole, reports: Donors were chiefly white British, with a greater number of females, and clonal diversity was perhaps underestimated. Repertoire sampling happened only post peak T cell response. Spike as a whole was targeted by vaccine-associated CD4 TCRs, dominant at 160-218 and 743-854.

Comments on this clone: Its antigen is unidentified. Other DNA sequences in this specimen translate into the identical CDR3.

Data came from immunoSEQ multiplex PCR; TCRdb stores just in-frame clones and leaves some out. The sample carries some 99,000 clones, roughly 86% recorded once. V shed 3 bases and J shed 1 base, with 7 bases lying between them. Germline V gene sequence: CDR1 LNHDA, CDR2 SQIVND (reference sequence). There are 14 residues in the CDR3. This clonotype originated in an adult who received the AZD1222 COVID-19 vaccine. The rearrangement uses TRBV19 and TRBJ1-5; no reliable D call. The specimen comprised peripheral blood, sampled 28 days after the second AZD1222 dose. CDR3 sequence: CASSIGGSNQPQHF. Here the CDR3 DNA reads TGTGCCAGTAGTATCGGCGGCAGCAATCAGCCCCAGCATTTT.